This T cell receptor beta chain was obtained from a study of metastatic and nonmetastatic thyroid tumors. Study context: A comparison of repertoires was made across blood and tumor or nodule tissue from malignant and benign thyroid patients. General study results and limits: The reported finding was significantly higher TCR beta diversity in malignant thyroid tumors relative to benign nodules, in blood and tumor.

At least ten counts were recorded for this clone. Its matching antigen is unknown. This CDR3 contains 11 residues. The germline V and J ends were trimmed by 5 bases and 6 bases, with 4 bases remaining between them. CDR1 is MDHEN, CDR2 SYDVKM, per germline. Prior to thyroid surgery, none of the patients had received any treatment. The authors' processing: Variation in CDR3 across clinicopathological groups served as the basis for constructing a distant-metastasis classifier in papillary thyroid cancer. TCRdb re-called clones from the PCR reads using MiXCR. TCRdb's processing, not the authors', yielded these V and J calls. This table holds roughly 30,000 clones, around a fifth found once.

The TCR comes from a female donor with papillary thyroid cancer or a benign thyroid nodule (not recorded which). Some clones in this sample may be carry-over from other donors' samples. The chain uses TRBV28 and TRBJ1-4; no firm D call. Sample: blood. The CDR3 DNA reads TGTGCCAGCAGTCGAGATGAAAAACTGTTTTTT. Residues: CASSRDEKLFF.